The 2 T cell receptor beta chains reported below all come from one sample, sequenced in a study of cytomegalovirus exposure and HLA in healthy donors. The PCR used 60 Vbeta and 13 Jbeta primers. Measured with immunoSEQ multiplex PCR; TCRdb has only the in-frame clones, and not every one. The data contain more than 130,000 clones, around 80% of them singletons. Specimen: PBMCs. These receptors were obtained from a man aged 35 to 55 in good health and CMV-seropositive.

The CDR3 DNA reads TGTGCCAGCAGTGAACAGGGGTGGTGGCGCAACTACGAGCAGTACTTC. It translates to CASSEQGWWRNYEQYF. The chain combines TRBV6-1 with TRBJ2-7; maybe TRBD1 (6 bases). Germline V CDR1 and CDR2: MNHNS, SASEGT. There are 16 residues in the CDR3. Trimming cost V 2 bases and J 3 bases, with 17 bases left between them.

The chain links TRBV19 to TRBJ1-2; TRBD1 agrees at 8 bases. CDR3 length: 19 residues. The ends lost 4 bases at V and 4 bases at J; junction bases unmatched: 20. Germline loops: CDR1 LNHDA, CDR2 SQIVND (reference sequence). The CDR3 bases are TGTGCCAGTAGTACGCGGTCCTCTGGGGACAGGTACGGTCGCTATGGCTACACCTTC. Encoded protein: CASSTRSSGDRYGRYGYTF.